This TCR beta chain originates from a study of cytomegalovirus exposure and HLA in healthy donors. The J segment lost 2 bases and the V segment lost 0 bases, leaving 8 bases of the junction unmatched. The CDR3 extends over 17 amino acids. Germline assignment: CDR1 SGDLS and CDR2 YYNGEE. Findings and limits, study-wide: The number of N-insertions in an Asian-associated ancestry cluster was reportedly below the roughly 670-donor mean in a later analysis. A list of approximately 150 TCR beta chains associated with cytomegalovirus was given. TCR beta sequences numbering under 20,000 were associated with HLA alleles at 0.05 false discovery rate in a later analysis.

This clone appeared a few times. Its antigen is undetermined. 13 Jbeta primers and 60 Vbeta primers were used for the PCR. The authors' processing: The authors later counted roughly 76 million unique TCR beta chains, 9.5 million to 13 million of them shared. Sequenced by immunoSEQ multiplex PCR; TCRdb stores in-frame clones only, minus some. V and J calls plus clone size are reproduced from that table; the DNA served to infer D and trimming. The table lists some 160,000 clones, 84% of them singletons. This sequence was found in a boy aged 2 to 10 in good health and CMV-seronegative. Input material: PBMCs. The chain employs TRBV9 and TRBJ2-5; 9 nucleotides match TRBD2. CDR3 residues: CASSVDPSSGIQETQYF. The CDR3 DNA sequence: TGTGCCAGCAGCGTAGATCCGTCTAGCGGGATTCAAGAGACCCAGTACTTC.